Sequencing of this T cell receptor beta chain was carried out in a study of blood T cell repertoires in COVID-19 (dated by TCRdb to about 2020). Background for the entire study: Samples covering the acute and convalescent phases of COVID-19 were provided by collaborators in the United States, Italy and Spain. The prospective study material was composed of cDNA or gDNA derived from T cells, B-cell-depleted T cells, or PBMCs. Deeply sampled blood TCRbeta repertoires from subjects exposed to, actively infected with, or recovered from COVID-19 were included in the dataset. A freely available public database, intended as a resource for researchers studying the immune response to SARS-CoV-2, is where the repertoires were released. The samples were drawn from two sources: the first 160 participants of the ongoing ImmuneRACE study, and approximately 1,300 subjects contributed by 6 global collaborators. Nearly every sample came with metadata listing a de-identified subject ID, COVID-19 status, age in years and sex. Where available, HLA class I and class II types were obtained from metadata supplied by the sample provider rather than from assay-based typing.

As for this clone: Its specific antigen is unknown. The record has no base qualities; no much larger clone is one base away.

The immunoSEQ Assay, a bias-controlled multiplex PCR, was used to amplify TCRbeta CDR3 regions from genomic DNA. Per the original workflow: Within the assay, amplification of reference gene primers was used to estimate how many nucleated cells each sample contained. To quantify the absolute abundance of each unique TCRbeta CDR3 rearrangement, sequence reads were collapsed and filtered. Productive Simpson clonality was computed per sample as the square root of Simpson's diversity index over productive rearrangements. TCRdb provides this immuneACCESS table in a form limited to in-frame rearrangements. Some clones are lacking; in checked studies, under half of them reflect an unresolved V gene, and why the rest are absent is not known. V and J calls and clone size are those listed in that table; D and trimming were worked out from the DNA. In this sample the table shows 250,000 or so clones, about 89% of which occur a single time. The ten largest make up 8.8% of the sample.

Broader findings and caveats from the paper: The quantity of clinical and demographic metadata differed by source and by participant and was supplied without curation.

Participants in the prospective study were enrolled through a virtual design, were aged 18 to 89 years, and lived in 20 to 30 United States geographic areas. Cohort assignment in the prospective study relied on participant-reported clinical history from a screening survey and a study questionnaire. For ImmuneRACE Cohort 3, a participant was defined as recovered based on two consecutive negative NP/OP PCR tests, clearance by a healthcare professional, or resolution of symptoms. In the prospective study, mobile phlebotomists collected whole blood, serum and a nasopharyngeal or oropharyngeal swab from each participant. Additional blood draws and questionnaires over an approximately 2-month period could optionally be provided by prospective study participants. Before DNA extraction, prospective study blood samples were shipped either frozen or at room temperature. The CDR3, cysteine through phenylalanine, is 15 amino acids long. The read is trimmed to its CDR3 DNA, 45 bases read in frame from base 1. V is trimmed back by 0 bases and J by 4 bases, and the junction contains 4 bases that no gene match accounts for. Looking up the germline V gene yields CDR1 SGDLS and CDR2 YYNGEE.

The specimen sequenced was PBMCs or T cells enriched from blood (not recorded which). This receptor was obtained from a man aged 35 to 55 who had recovered from COVID-19. The rearrangement joined TRBV9 to TRBJ2-1; 7 junctional bases match TRBD2. The CDR3 protein is CASSVGSGLYNEQFF. The DNA sequence is given as TGTGCCAGCAGCGTAGGATCGGGACTATACAATGAGCAGTTCTTC.